The 8 T cell receptor beta chains given below trace back to one sample, sequenced in a study of cytomegalovirus exposure and HLA in healthy donors. Assay: immunoSEQ multiplex PCR; the TCRdb copy retains only in-frame clones and omits some. The sample includes 120,000 to 150,000 clones, roughly 90% of them seen just once. The sequenced sample was PBMCs. All receptors come from a man aged 18 to 35 in good health and CMV-seropositive.

The chain carries TRBV11-2 and TRBJ2-7, with TRBD2 matching 11 bases. The J segment lost 3 bases and the V segment lost 4 bases, leaving 5 bases of the junction unmatched. The germline V gene encodes CDR1 SGHAT and CDR2 FQNNGV. The CDR3 extends over 15 amino acids. Here the CDR3 DNA reads TGTGCCAGCAGCTCTAGACTAGCGGGGAACTACGAGCAGTACTTC. Translated: CASSSRLAGNYEQYF.

The rearrangement links TRBV10-3 to TRBJ2-1; 7 nucleotides align to TRBD2. Germline lookup yields CDR1 ENHRY and CDR2 SYGVKD. The CDR3 spans 13 residues. V was pared by 7 bases and J by 4 bases, with 4 bases of the junction left unmatched. CDR3: CAITSGPYNEQFF. The CDR3 DNA is TGTGCCATCACTAGCGGCCCTTACAATGAGCAGTTCTTC.

The rearrangement joins TRBV5-1 to TRBJ2-7, with D possibly matching TRBD1 (6 bases). CDR3 length: 14 residues. V lost 5 bases, J lost 2 bases, and 14 bases lay in between. Germline V gene data show CDR1 as SGHRS and CDR2 as YFSETQ. CDR3 in amino acids: CASRRWTEAYEQYF. In DNA form, the CDR3 reads TGCGCCAGCAGGCGATGGACAGAGGCCTACGAGCAGTACTTC.

In its sample, this clone was seen many times. This sequence joins TRBV18 and TRBJ2-1; a weak D match, TRBD1 (6 bases). The CDR3 spans 14 residues. The V gene's germline CDR1 is KGHSH and CDR2 LQKENI. V was shortened by 5 bases and J by 5 bases, with 13 bases between the two germline ends. The CDR3 region is CASSTRQDHNEQFF. CDR3 DNA sequence: TGTGCCAGCTCAACCCGACAGGACCACAATGAGCAGTTCTTC.

The gene calls are TRBV5-1 and TRBJ2-5, with 10 bases identical to TRBD2. Germline values: CDR1 SGHRS, CDR2 YFSETQ. V dropped 3 bases and J dropped 4; count of bases not matched to a gene: 3. The CDR3 is 14 amino acids. The CDR3 nucleotides read TGCGCCAGCAGCTCTAGCGGGAGAGGAGAGACCCAGTACTTC. This gives the protein CASSSSGRGETQYF.

The rearrangement links TRBV30 to TRBJ2-5; TRBD2 matches 9 bases. The CDR3 is 14 residues long. The J segment lost 5 bases and the V segment lost 3 bases, leaving 7 bases of the junction unmatched. The germline V gene encodes CDR1 GTSNPN and CDR2 SVGIG (reference sequence). CDR3 loop: CAWSGSGRRETQYF. In DNA form, the CDR3 reads TGTGCCTGGAGCGGTAGCGGGAGAAGGGAGACCCAGTACTTC.

The chain is built from TRBV7-2 and TRBJ2-7; D remains ambiguous. The V gene's germline CDR1 is SGHTA and CDR2 FQGNSA. CDR3 length: 14 residues. V was clipped by 5 bases and J by 2 bases, with 13 bases between them. CDR3 nucleotide sequence: TGTGCCAGCAGCAGAAACCTCCCTACCTACGAGCAGTACTTC. Encoded protein: CASSRNLPTYEQYF.

This clone was observed a few times. This chain connects TRBV7-9 to TRBJ1-2; the D is unclear. Deletions cut 1 base from V and 0 bases from J, with 12 bases between. The CDR3 has 16 residues. Germline V CDR1 and CDR2: SEHNR, FQNEAQ (reference sequence). Written as DNA, the CDR3 is TGTGCCAGCAGCTTAGAGACCCCTGGAGCTAACTATGGCTACACCTTC. It specifies CASSLETPGANYGYTF.